This T cell receptor beta chain was sequenced during a study of vaccination and CD4 T cells after COVID-19. Study-wide background: PCR on nasal swabs identified SARS-CoV-2 in convalescent patients, of whom nine were mild and one severe. At a median approximately 100 days (range 35 to 161) after diagnosis, post-COVID samples were drawn.

This CDR3 has 12 amino acids. The V gene's germline CDR1 is SQVTM and CDR2 ANQGSEA. Trimming removed 4 bases from V and 6 bases from J, with 12 bases in between. The Oncomine TCR Beta short-read assay was applied to DNA of cultured CD4+ T cells. Scientists extracted genomic DNA from CD4+ T cells grown in culture. TCRdb called the PCR reads again in MiXCR, with one record for every CDR3 protein. Of fewer than 15,000 distinct CDR3 sequences in the sample, about half are singletons; the top ten hold roughly a tenth. Note on this clonotype: Its target is unknown.

The sample's treatment: approximately nine-day PBMC culture with coronavirus spike peptide pools or control peptides (ViraFEST assay). Replacement of half the medium with fresh IL-2 medium took place on days 3 and 7. V is TRBV29-1 and J is TRBJ1-1; D unclear. The TCR sequence derives from a human donor who had recovered from COVID-19. The source material was CD4+ T cells from blood, cultured in vitro. CDR3 coding DNA: TGCAGCGTTGTGGCAGGTTCGGCTGAAGCTTTCTTT. Amino acid sequence: CSVVAGSAEAFF. Complete variable domain (other parts from reference TRBV29-1 and TRBJ1-1): SAVISQKPSRDICQRGTSLTIQCQVDSQVTMMFWYRQQPGQSLTLIATANQGSEATYESGFVIDKFPISRPNLTFSTLTVSNMSPEDSSIYLCSVVAGSAEAFFGQGTRLTVV.